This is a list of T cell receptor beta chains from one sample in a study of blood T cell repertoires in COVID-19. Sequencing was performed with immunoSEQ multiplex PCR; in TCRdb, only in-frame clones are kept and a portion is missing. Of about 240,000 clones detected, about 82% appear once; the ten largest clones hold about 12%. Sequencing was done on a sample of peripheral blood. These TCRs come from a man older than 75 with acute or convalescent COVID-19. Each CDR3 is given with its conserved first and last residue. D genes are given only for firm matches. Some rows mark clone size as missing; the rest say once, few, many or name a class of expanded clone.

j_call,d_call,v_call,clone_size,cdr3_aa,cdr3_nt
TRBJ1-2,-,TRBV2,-,CASKRGGRDNYGYTF,TGTGCCAGCAAGCGCGGAGGGCGGGATAACTATGGCTACACCTTC
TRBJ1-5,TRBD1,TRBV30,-,CAWRYRTGFGQPQHF,TGTGCCTGGAGGTACCGGACAGGGTTTGGTCAGCCCCAGCATTTT
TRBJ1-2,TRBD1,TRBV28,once,CASSSPGTGDGYTF,TGTGCCAGCAGTTCCCCCGGGACAGGGGATGGCTACACCTTC
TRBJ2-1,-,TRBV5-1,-,CASSLESGRYNEQFF,TGCGCCAGCAGCTTGGAGTCAGGGCGATACAATGAGCAGTTCTTC
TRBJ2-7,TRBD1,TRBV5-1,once,CASSLGMGQGAKQYF,TGCGCCAGCAGCTTGGGTATGGGGCAGGGGGCGAAACAGTACTTC
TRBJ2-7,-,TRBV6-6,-,CASSWDHRVYEQYF,TGTGCCAGCAGTTGGGACCACAGGGTCTACGAGCAGTACTTC
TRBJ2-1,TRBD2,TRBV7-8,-,CASWAGGSYNEQFF,TGTGCCAGTTGGGCGGGAGGATCCTACAATGAGCAGTTCTTC
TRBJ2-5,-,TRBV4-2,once,CASSRVASKEETQYF,TGTGCCAGCAGCCGGGTAGCGAGCAAAGAAGAGACCCAGTACTTC
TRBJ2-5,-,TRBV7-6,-,CASSPYLGESPQETQYF,TGTGCCAGCAGCCCCTACCTTGGGGAGTCCCCCCAAGAGACCCAGTACTTC
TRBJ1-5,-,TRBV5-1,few,CASSLVGGSNQPQHF,TGCGCCAGCAGCTTGGTCGGGGGTAGCAATCAGCCCCAGCATTTT
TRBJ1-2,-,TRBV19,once,CASSDPIPARAGYTF,TGTGCCAGTAGTGACCCCATCCCTGCCCGAGCGGGCTACACCTTC
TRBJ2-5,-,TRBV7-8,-,CASSLAGTGETQYF,TGTGCCAGCAGCTTAGCCGGGACTGGGGAGACCCAGTACTTC
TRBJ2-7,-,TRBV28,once,CASSGGLGEQYF,TGTGCCAGCTCCGGAGGCCTGGGGGAGCAGTACTTC
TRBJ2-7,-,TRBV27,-,CASSMPAAGGNEQYF,TGTGCCAGCAGCATGCCCGCCGCTGGGGGGAACGAGCAGTACTTC
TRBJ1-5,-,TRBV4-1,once,CASSQDGRGRGQPQHF,TGCGCCAGCAGCCAAGATGGGAGGGGAAGGGGTCAGCCCCAGCATTTT
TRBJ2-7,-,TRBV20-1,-,CSATDGLNSYEQYF,TGCAGTGCTACTGACGGGTTGAACTCCTACGAGCAGTACTTC
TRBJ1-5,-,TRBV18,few,CASSPAGEYSNQPQHF,TGTGCCAGCTCACCAGCGGGGGAATATAGCAATCAGCCCCAGCATTTT
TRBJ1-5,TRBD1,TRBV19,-,CASSSRDRSNQPQHF,TGTGCCAGTAGTAGTCGGGACAGAAGCAATCAGCCCCAGCATTTT
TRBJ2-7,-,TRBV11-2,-,CASSPLGQIEQYF,TGTGCCAGCAGCCCCCTAGGTCAAATTGAGCAGTACTTC
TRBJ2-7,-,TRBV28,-,CASSQGLYEQYF,TGTGCCAGCAGTCAAGGACTTTACGAGCAGTACTTC
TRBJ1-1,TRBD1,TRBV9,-,CASSPNQGAGTEAFF,TGTGCCAGCAGCCCAAACCAGGGGGCCGGGACTGAAGCTTTCTTT
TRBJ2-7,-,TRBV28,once,CASSLGTTYEQYF,TGTGCCAGCAGTTTAGGGACAACCTACGAGCAGTACTTC
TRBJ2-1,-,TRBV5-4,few,CASSPGLGGRNEQFF,TGTGCCAGCAGCCCGGGATTGGGAGGTAGAAATGAGCAGTTCTTC
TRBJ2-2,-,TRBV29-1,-,CSASWGSDNGELFF,TGCAGCGCCTCTTGGGGTAGCGACAACGGGGAGCTGTTTTTT
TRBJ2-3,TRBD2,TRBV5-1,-,CASSSGLAGGPGTDTQYF,TGCGCCAGCAGCTCGGGACTAGCGGGAGGGCCCGGCACAGATACGCAGTATTTT
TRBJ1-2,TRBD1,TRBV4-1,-,CASSQGGGVNYGYTF,TGCGCCAGCAGCCAAGGAGGGGGCGTGAACTATGGCTACACCTTC